The clone carrying this T cell receptor beta chain was seen once. The antigen remains undetermined. Profiled with immunoSEQ multiplex PCR; TCRdb holds only in-frame clones, not every one. The sample includes more than 13,000 clones, 65% to 85% seen only once; the top ten take approximately 2.8%. This record comes from a study of neoadjuvant anti-PD-1 for oral cavity cancer. Noted time point: after neoadjuvant nivolumab, at surgical resection. Study results and caveats: Pretreatment Treg/Th17 ratio correlated inversely with post-treatment tumor clonality. TCR analyses covered only a few patients per response group.

The germline V gene encodes CDR1 SGDLS and CDR2 YYNGEE. This CDR3 region has 13 residues. V was clipped by 1 base and J by 0 bases, with 4 bases between them. The rearrangement joins TRBV9 to TRBJ1-1; no clear D. The TCR was taken from a person aged 40 to 85 with oral cavity squamous cell carcinoma. Sequenced here: PBMCs, sampled after nivolumab (anti-PD-1) treatment. CDR3 protein: CASSVYLNTEAFF. The CDR3 nucleotides are TGTGCCAGCAGCGTATACCTGAACACTGAAGCTTTCTTT.